A single T cell receptor beta chain is shown here with its context. Its antigen remains unknown. The PCR made use of 60 Vbeta and 13 Jbeta primers. Only in-frame clones appear in the TCRdb table, and some are missing; sequencing was by immunoSEQ multiplex PCR. The sample carries some 130,000 clones, 77% recorded once. Regarding donors, all were healthy bone marrow donors. Per germline, CDR1 SGHRS and CDR2 YFSETQ. V lost 4 bases and J lost 8, with 13 bases in between. CDR3 size: 14 residues. This entry belongs to a study of cytomegalovirus exposure and HLA in healthy donors. Study observations and caveats: For presence/absence analyses, sequencing depth was assumed to be roughly uniform across donors.

The chain employs TRBV5-1 and TRBJ1-6; no clear D gene. The sequence came from a male donor in good health and CMV-seropositive. The specimen was PBMCs. CDR3 sequence (DNA): TGCGCCAGCAGCCTGGTTGGCGGGGATTCACCCCTCCACTTT. Its protein product is CASSLVGGDSPLHF. The complete variable domain, with remaining parts taken from reference TRBV5-1 and TRBJ1-6, reads KAGVTQTPRYLIKTRGQQVTLSCSPISGHRSVSWYQQTPGQGLQFLFEYFSETQRNKGNFPGRFSGRQFSNSRSEMNVSTLELGDSALYLCASSLVGGDSPLHFGNGTRLTVT.